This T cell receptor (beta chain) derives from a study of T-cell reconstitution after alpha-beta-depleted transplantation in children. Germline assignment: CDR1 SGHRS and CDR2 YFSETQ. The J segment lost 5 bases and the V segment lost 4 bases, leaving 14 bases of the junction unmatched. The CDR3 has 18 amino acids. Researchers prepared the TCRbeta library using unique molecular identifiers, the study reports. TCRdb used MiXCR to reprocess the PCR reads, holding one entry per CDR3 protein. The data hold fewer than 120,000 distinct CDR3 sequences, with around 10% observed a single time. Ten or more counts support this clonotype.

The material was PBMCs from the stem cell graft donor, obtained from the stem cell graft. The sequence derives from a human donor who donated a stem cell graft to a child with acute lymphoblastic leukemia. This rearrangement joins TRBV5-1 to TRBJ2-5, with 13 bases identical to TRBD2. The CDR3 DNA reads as TGCGCCAGCAGCCCCCGCGGGGGACTAGCGGGGTCCGGGGAGACCCAGTACTTC. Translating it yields CASSPRGGLAGSGETQYF.